These 17 T cell receptor beta chains came from one sample sequenced in a study of CD8 T cells in ankylosing spondylitis. One entry per CDR3 protein, called by TCRdb with MiXCR from the 5' RACE reads. The sample consists of about 33,000 distinct CDR3 sequences, 14% of them appearing once. Sequencing used blood. These receptors were taken from a male donor with ankylosing spondylitis or in good health (not recorded which).

The table lists this clonotype with a few counts. The chain employs TRBV27 and TRBJ2-2; 8 bases line up with TRBD1. The CDR3 has 16 amino acids. V lost 6 bases to trimming and J lost 0 bases; unmatched junction nucleotides: 6. Germline-derived CDR1 and CDR2 are MNHEY and SMNVEV (reference sequence). CDR3 bases: TGTGCCAGCAGCCGACAGGGGACTTCGAACACCGGGGAGCTGTTTTTT. Amino acid sequence: CASSRQGTSNTGELFF.

In this sample, this clonotype turned up many times. The chain uses TRBV3-1 and TRBJ2-1; 8 bases line up with TRBD1. This CDR3 region has 14 residues. Germline CDR1 LGHDT, CDR2 YNNKEL (reference sequence). V trimming: 8 bases; J trimming: 2 bases; junction bases outside the gene matches: 5. The CDR3 DNA follows: TGTGCCAGCGAAGGGACAGGACCCTACAATGAGCAGTTCTTC. Its translation: CASEGTGPYNEQFF.

A few counts support this clonotype. The chain links TRBV7-2 to TRBJ1-3; D unresolved. The CDR3 extends over 15 amino acids. CDR1 SGHTA and CDR2 FQGNSA come from the germline V gene. V was pared by 5 bases and J by 0 bases, with 11 bases between. The chain's CDR3 is CASSSDGDSGNTIYF. CDR3 sequence (DNA): TGTGCCAGCAGCAGTGACGGGGACTCTGGAAACACCATATATTTT.

This chain joins TRBV11-3 and TRBJ2-2, with D perhaps TRBD2 (5 bases). Germline CDR1 reads SGHNT; CDR2 reads YENEEA. This CDR3 is built from 14 residues. Trimming pared 2 bases from V and 6 bases from J, leaving 10 bases between. CDR3: CASSLPSRAGELFF. CDR3 in DNA: TGTGCCAGCAGCTTACCTAGCCGGGCCGGGGAGCTGTTTTTT.

The chain recombines TRBV4-1 with TRBJ2-7; tentative D call: TRBD2 (6 bases). Germline values: CDR1 MGHRA, CDR2 YSYEKL. Trimming cost V 3 bases and J 7 bases, with 16 bases left between them. The CDR3 totals 14 residues. The CDR3 region has the DNA TGCGCCAGCAGCCACCGTACTAGCCCCAAGGAGCAGTACTTC. Translating gives CASSHRTSPKEQYF.

This chain uses TRBV7-3 with TRBJ2-1; maybe TRBD1 (6 bases). The CDR3 contains 16 residues. The V gene lost 1 base and the J gene lost 10 bases, with 20 bases spanning the gap. Germline values: CDR1 SGHTA, CDR2 FQGTGA. The CDR3 sequence: CASSLNPGASSDEQFF. CDR3 in DNA: TGTGCCAGCAGCTTAAACCCAGGGGCGTCCTCAGACGAGCAGTTCTTC.

This clonotype was seen only a few times. The rearrangement uses TRBV7-2 and TRBJ2-2, with 9 bases matching TRBD2. With V trimmed by 5 bases and J by 4 bases, 8 bases remained unmatched. The CDR3 contains 16 residues. Germline V CDR1 and CDR2: SGHTA, FQGNSA. The CDR3 coding sequence is TGTGCCAGCAGCCCCAATGCGGGGGGGGCCACCGGGGAGCTGTTTTTT. It specifies CASSPNAGGATGELFF.

The CDR3 is CASSQGGGRELFF. DNA for the CDR3: TGCGCCAGCAGCCAGGGCGGCGGGCGGGAGCTGTTTTTT. The J gene is TRBJ2-2, the V gene TRBV4-3; maybe TRBD2 (5 bases). The CDR3 runs 13 residues. The V end was cut by 3 bases, the J end by 9 bases, with 11 bases between. Germline V gene data show CDR1 as LGHNA and CDR2 as YSLEER.

The V gene is TRBV5-1, the J gene TRBJ1-4; D is unclear. The germline gives CDR1 SGHRS, CDR2 YFSETQ. The ends were cut back, 0 bases at V and 3 bases at J, with 6 bases in the middle. This CDR3 region has 14 residues. CDR3 loop: CASSLEGANEKLFF. DNA for the CDR3: TGCGCCAGCAGCTTGGAAGGAGCTAATGAAAAACTGTTTTTT.

This clonotype was recorded only once. The chain has TRBV20-1 and TRBJ2-1; D possibly corresponds to TRBD2 (5 bases). V lost 6 bases and J 8 bases, leaving 14 bases between the germline ends. CDR3 length: 12 amino acids. Per the germline V gene, CDR1 is DFQATT and CDR2 is SNEGSKA (reference sequence). CDR3 residues: CSAGLQVDEQFF. The CDR3 DNA reads TGCAGTGCCGGACTGCAGGTGGATGAGCAGTTCTTC.

This chain uses TRBV10-3 with TRBJ2-1; 13 bases match TRBD2. Germline trimming cut 1 base from V and 3 bases from J; bases unmatched to any gene: 3. Germline V gives CDR1 ENHRY, CDR2 SYGVKD. This CDR3 region has 17 residues. CDR3 residues: CAISELGTSGDYNEQFF. DNA for the CDR3: TGTGCCATCAGTGAGTTGGGGACTAGCGGGGACTACAATGAGCAGTTCTTC.

The V gene is TRBV12-3 or TRBV12-4, the J gene TRBJ2-1; 7 nucleotides match TRBD1. With 7 bases clipped from V and 7 bases from J, the junction kept 7 bases outside the gene matches. This CDR3 comprises 13 residues. The CDR3 sequence is CASTKETGNEQFF. CDR3 DNA sequence: TGTGCCAGCACCAAAGAGACAGGGAATGAGCAGTTCTTC.

This clonotype was counted only a few times. This chain joins TRBV5-1 and TRBJ2-2; tentative D call: TRBD2 (6 bases). Germline V gives CDR1 SGHRS, CDR2 YFSETQ. There are 14 residues in the CDR3. Deletions cut 1 base from V and 7 bases from J, with 11 bases between. For the CDR3, the DNA is TGCGCCAGCAGCTTGTGGAGGGACGGCGGGGAGCTGTTTTTT. Protein sequence: CASSLWRDGGELFF.

This sequence joins TRBV28 and TRBJ2-1; the D gene is possibly TRBD1 (6 bases). The CDR3 spans 13 residues. Trimming left V 7 bases short and J 4 bases short, with 11 bases between. Germline V gene data show CDR1 as MDHEN and CDR2 as SYDVKM. The CDR3 protein is CASTYRVYNEQFF. CDR3 sequence (DNA): TGTGCCAGCACCTACAGGGTTTACAATGAGCAGTTCTTC.

This clonotype showed up just a few times. DNA of the CDR3: TGTGCCAGCAGCTTAGCGCTGACTGGGGCCCAAGAGACCCAGTACTTC. It encodes CASSLALTGAQETQYF. This chain connects TRBV7-8 to TRBJ2-5; the D gene is possibly TRBD1 (5 bases). Between the trimmed V and J ends, which lost 0 bases and 1 base, there was a span of 12 bases. CDR1 and CDR2 (germline): SGHVS, FQNEAQ. The length of the CDR3 is 16 residues.

This clonotype has a single count. This sequence joins TRBV19 and TRBJ2-1, with 9 bases fitting TRBD2. In germline, CDR1 is LNHDA, CDR2 SQIVND (reference sequence). The V segment lost 7 bases and the J segment 6 bases; nucleotides outside the gene matches: 10. This CDR3 has 15 amino acids. This chain's CDR3 is CASTPGTSIGNEQFF. The CDR3 nucleotides read TGTGCCAGTACACCCGGGACTAGCATTGGCAATGAGCAGTTCTTC. The variable domain in full, completed from reference TRBV19 and TRBJ2-1, reads DGGITQSPKYLFRKEGQNVTLSCEQNLNHDAMYWYRQDPGQGLRLIYYSQIVNDFQKGDIAEGYSVSREKKESFPLTVTSAQKNPTAFYLCASTPGTSIGNEQFFGPGTRLTVL.

This clonotype was observed a few times. This chain joins TRBV25-1 and TRBJ1-4, with D unclear. This CDR3 region has 13 residues. Germline lookup yields CDR1 MGHDK and CDR2 SYGVNS. V was trimmed by 0 bases and J by 8 bases, leaving 7 bases between them. In DNA, the CDR3 is TGTGCCAGCAGTGAATACCCGGCGGAAAAACTGTTTTTT. Encoded protein: CASSEYPAEKLFF.